What follows are 11 T cell receptor beta chains derived from one specimen sequenced in a study of cytomegalovirus exposure and HLA in healthy donors (dated by TCRdb to 2015 to 2018). The library came from the immunoSEQ multiplex PCR assay. For the multiplex PCR, a mixture combining 60 forward primers for TCR Vbeta segments and 13 reverse primers for TCR Jbeta segments was used. This immuneACCESS table, as held by TCRdb, lists in-frame sequences with V and J called but not all clones. Of the missing ones, under half trace to an unresolved V gene in checked studies; the others have no known cause. The table for this sample lists 270,000 or so clones; 70% to 90% of them were counted only once. About 4% of the sample is in the top ten clones. Sequencing was done on a sample of PBMCs. The receptors come from a man aged 35 to 55 in good health and CMV-seropositive.

This chain links TRBV7-9 with TRBJ2-5; D possibly corresponds to TRBD1 (7 bases). CDR1 is SEHNR, CDR2 FQNEAQ, per germline (reference sequence). CDR3 size: 15 residues. Trimming removed 5 bases from V and 5 bases from J, with 18 bases in between. DNA for the CDR3: TGTGCCAGCAGCCCTAGACAGGGAGGTTGGGAGACCCAGTACTTC. Translating gives CASSPRQGGWETQYF.

J is TRBJ2-2 and V is TRBV9, with a tentative D call TRBD2 (5 bases). Trimming pared 0 bases from V and 4 bases from J, leaving 10 bases between. The CDR3 length is 15 residues. The germline V gene has CDR1 SGDLS and CDR2 YYNGEE. The CDR3 protein is CASSVAGSATGELFF. The CDR3 region has the DNA TGTGCCAGCAGCGTAGCGGGGTCCGCCACCGGGGAGCTGTTTTTT. Together with reference TRBV9 and TRBJ2-2, the CDR3 gives the full variable domain: DSGVTQTPKHLITATGQRVTLRCSPRSGDLSVYWYQQSLDQGLQFLIQYYNGEERAKGNILERFSAQQFPDLHSELNLSSLELGDSALYFCASSVAGSATGELFFGEGSRLTVL.

V is TRBV28 and J is TRBJ1-2; 7 bases line up with TRBD1. Germline V gene sequence: CDR1 MDHEN, CDR2 SYDVKM. The CDR3 is 15 residues long. After removal of 2 bases from V and 4 bases from J, the junction contained 7 bases not matched to a gene. This CDR3 reads CASSLGGQVVYGYTF. The CDR3 DNA is TGTGCCAGCAGTTTAGGTGGACAGGTAGTCTATGGCTACACCTTC.

The chain links TRBV27 to TRBJ2-7; no clear D. Trimming took off 4 bases at V and 12 bases at J, with 16 bases between the two ends. The length of the CDR3 is 12 residues. CDR1 and CDR2 from the germline V gene are MNHEY and SMNVEV (reference sequence). For the CDR3, the DNA is TGTGCCAGCAGTTCCCTGGCCCAGACTGTGTACTTC. Protein product: CASSSLAQTVYF.

V gene TRBV5-1 combines with J gene TRBJ1-2, with TRBD1 identical over 9 bases. The CDR3 is 15 residues long. V lost 4 bases and J lost 1; bases outside the gene matches: 5. Per the germline V gene, CDR1 is SGHRS and CDR2 is YFSETQ. The CDR3 DNA follows: TGCGCCAGCAGCGGCTGGGACAGGGATAACTATGGCTACACCTTC. This gives the protein CASSGWDRDNYGYTF.

The V and J genes are TRBV25-1 and TRBJ2-2; 10 bases are a match to TRBD1. The V gene end was trimmed by 5 bases and the J gene end by 5 bases; junction bases not matched to a gene: 5. The CDR3 totals 15 residues. CDR1 and CDR2 (germline): MGHDK, SYGVNS. CDR3 nucleotide sequence: TGTGCCAGCAGTCATGGGACAGGGGCGACCGGGGAGCTGTTTTTT. Protein product: CASSHGTGATGELFF.

The V gene is TRBV7-3, the J gene TRBJ2-2, with 11 bases identical to TRBD1. The CDR3 spans 15 residues. Germline V gene sequence: CDR1 SGHTA, CDR2 FQGTGA. J gave up 5 bases and V 5 bases, and 4 bases lay outside the gene matches. CDR3 amino acids: CASSRGQGATGELFF. As DNA, the CDR3 is TGTGCCAGCAGCAGAGGACAGGGGGCTACCGGGGAGCTGTTTTTT.

This clone was observed once. This chain joins TRBV11-2 and TRBJ2-5; the D gene is possibly TRBD1 (5 bases). The germline CDR1 and CDR2 sequences are SGHAT and FQNNGV. V shed 3 bases and J shed 0 bases, with 17 bases lying between them. CDR3 size: 17 residues. CDR3 sequence reads: CASSFGLGHLYQETQYF. CDR3 nucleotides: TGTGCCAGCAGCTTCGGGCTAGGACACTTGTACCAAGAGACCCAGTACTTC.

This clone appeared once. The chain recombines TRBV27 with TRBJ1-2, with 7 bases that match TRBD1. Looked up from germline, CDR1 is MNHEY and CDR2 is SMNVEV (reference sequence). The trim removed 6 bases at V and 1 base at J, leaving 8 bases unmatched. The CDR3 consists of 15 residues. The CDR3 reads CASRPRDRHNYGYTF. The DNA for the CDR3 is TGTGCCAGCAGACCACGGGACAGACATAACTATGGCTACACCTTC.

This chain joins TRBV4-2 and TRBJ1-2; perhaps TRBD1 as D (5 bases). Trimming stripped 1 base from V and 2 bases from J, with 11 bases between. The germline CDR1 and CDR2 sequences are LGHNA and YNFKEQ. This CDR3 is 15 amino acids long. The CDR3 loop is CASSQGQGVNYGYTF. The CDR3 DNA sequence: TGTGCCAGCAGCCAAGGACAAGGGGTAAACTATGGCTACACCTTC.

The genes are TRBV6-5 and TRBJ2-7; D is perhaps TRBD2 (6 bases). Trimming left V 5 bases short and J 2 bases short, with 13 bases between. In germline, CDR1 is MNHEY, CDR2 SVGAGI. The CDR3 runs to 14 residues. CDR3 amino acids: CASSPRRGTYEQYF. As DNA, the CDR3 is TGTGCCAGCAGTCCAAGACGGGGGACCTACGAGCAGTACTTC.